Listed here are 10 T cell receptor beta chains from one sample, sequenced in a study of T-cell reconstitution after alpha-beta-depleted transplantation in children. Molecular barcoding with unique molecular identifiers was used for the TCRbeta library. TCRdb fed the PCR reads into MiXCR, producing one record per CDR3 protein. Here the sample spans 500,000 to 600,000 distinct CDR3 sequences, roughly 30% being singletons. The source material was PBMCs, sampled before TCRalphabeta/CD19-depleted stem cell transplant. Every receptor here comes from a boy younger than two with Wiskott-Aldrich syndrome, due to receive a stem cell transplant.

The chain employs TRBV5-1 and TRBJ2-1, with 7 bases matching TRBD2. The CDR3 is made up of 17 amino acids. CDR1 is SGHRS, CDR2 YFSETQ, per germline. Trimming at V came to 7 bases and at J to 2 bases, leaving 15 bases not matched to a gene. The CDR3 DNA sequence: TGCGCCAGCCGATCGCCGGGGGGAATAGTAACCTACAATGAGCAGTTCTTC. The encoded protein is CASRSPGGIVTYNEQFF.

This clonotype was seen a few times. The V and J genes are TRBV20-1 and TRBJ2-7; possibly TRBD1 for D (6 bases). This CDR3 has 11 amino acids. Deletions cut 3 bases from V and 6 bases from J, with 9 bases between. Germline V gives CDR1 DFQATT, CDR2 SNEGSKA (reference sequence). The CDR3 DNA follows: TGCAGTGCTAGCTCCAGGGGCGAGCAGTACTTC. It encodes CSASSRGEQYF.

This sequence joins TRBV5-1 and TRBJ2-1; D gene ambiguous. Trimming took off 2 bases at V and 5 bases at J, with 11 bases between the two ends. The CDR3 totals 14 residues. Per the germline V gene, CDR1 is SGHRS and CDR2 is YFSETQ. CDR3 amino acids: CASSFFRVDNEQFF. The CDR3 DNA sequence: TGCGCCAGCAGCTTCTTCCGGGTGGACAATGAGCAGTTCTTC.

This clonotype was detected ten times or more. CDR3 nucleotides: TGTGCCAGCAGCCGGGGACTAGCGGGAGTTGAGACCCAGTACTTC. Protein product: CASSRGLAGVETQYF. The V call is TRBV12-3 or TRBV12-4, the J call TRBJ2-5; the match to TRBD2 covers 14 bases. The length of the CDR3 is 15 residues. V was pared by 6 bases and J by 5 bases, with 5 bases of the junction left unmatched.

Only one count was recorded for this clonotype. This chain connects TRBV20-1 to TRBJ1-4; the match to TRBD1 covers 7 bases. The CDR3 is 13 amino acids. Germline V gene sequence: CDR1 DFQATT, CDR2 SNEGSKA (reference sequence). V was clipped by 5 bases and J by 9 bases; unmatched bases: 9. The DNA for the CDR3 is TGCAGTGCTCAACCGGGACAGAATAAAAAACTGTTTTTT. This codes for CSAQPGQNKKLFF.

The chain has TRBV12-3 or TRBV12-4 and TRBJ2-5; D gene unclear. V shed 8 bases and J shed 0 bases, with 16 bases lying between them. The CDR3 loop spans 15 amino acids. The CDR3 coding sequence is TGTGCCAGCTCCCGCGCCGGCAGCTACCAAGAGACCCAGTACTTC. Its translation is CASSRAGSYQETQYF.

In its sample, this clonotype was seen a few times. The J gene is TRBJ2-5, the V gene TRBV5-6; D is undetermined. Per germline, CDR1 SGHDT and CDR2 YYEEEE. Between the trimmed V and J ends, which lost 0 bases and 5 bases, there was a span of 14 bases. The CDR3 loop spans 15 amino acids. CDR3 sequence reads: CASSLVTCLQETQYF. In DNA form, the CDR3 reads TGTGCCAGCAGCTTGGTGACCTGTTTGCAGGAGACCCAGTACTTC.

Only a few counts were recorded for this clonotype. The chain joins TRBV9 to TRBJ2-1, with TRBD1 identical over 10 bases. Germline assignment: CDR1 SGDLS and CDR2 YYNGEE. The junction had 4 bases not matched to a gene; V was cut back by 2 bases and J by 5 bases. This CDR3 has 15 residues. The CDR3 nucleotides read TGTGCCAGCAGCGTGGCCGGGACAGGGGACAATGAGCAGTTCTTC. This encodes CASSVAGTGDNEQFF. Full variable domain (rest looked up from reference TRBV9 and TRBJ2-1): DSGVTQTPKHLITATGQRVTLRCSPRSGDLSVYWYQQSLDQGLQFLIQYYNGEERAKGNILERFSAQQFPDLHSELNLSSLELGDSALYFCASSVAGTGDNEQFFGPGTRLTVL.

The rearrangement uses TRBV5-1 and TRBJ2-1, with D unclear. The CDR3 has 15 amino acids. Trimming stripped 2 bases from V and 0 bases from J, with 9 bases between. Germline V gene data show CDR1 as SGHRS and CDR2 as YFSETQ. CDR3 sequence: CASSLGQDSYNEQFF. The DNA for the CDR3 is TGCGCCAGCAGCTTAGGGCAAGACTCCTACAATGAGCAGTTCTTC.

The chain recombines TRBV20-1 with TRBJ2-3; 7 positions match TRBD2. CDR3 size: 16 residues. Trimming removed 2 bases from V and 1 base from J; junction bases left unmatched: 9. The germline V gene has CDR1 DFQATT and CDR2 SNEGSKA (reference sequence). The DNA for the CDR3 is TGCAGTGCTAGACCCAGCGGGAAAGTCGGCACAGATACGCAGTATTTT. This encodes CSARPSGKVGTDTQYF.